These 5 T cell receptor beta chains were all obtained from the same sample, sequenced in a study of blood T cell repertoires in COVID-19. Repertoires were generated with immunoSEQ multiplex PCR, while TCRdb's copy carries only in-frame clones and drops some. Altogether about 220,000 clones are present, approximately 78% being singletons, with the ten largest covering approximately 5.6%. Sequencing was carried out using peripheral blood. The receptors derive from a woman aged 65 to 85 with COVID-19, enrolled during active disease.

CDR3 DNA sequence: TGTGCCAGCAGCTTAGGACCCCGGGCGGCGGGCTACGAGCAGTACTTC. Protein product: CASSLGPRAAGYEQYF. The chain uses TRBV11-2 and TRBJ2-7; D might be TRBD2 (5 bases). This CDR3 contains 16 residues. Germline V gives CDR1 SGHAT, CDR2 FQNNGV. V lost 1 base to trimming and J lost 3 bases, with 16 bases between them.

The chain's CDR3 is CASSRDRGGKTQYF. CDR3 DNA: TGTGCCAGCAGCCGGGACAGGGGAGGGAAGACCCAGTACTTC. The chain links TRBV7-2 to TRBJ2-5; 10 nucleotides line up with TRBD1. Trimming at V came to 5 bases and at J to 6 bases, leaving 6 bases not matched to a gene. From germline, CDR1 is SGHTA and CDR2 FQGNSA. The CDR3 sequence is 14 residues long. The full variable domain, with the rest looked up from reference TRBV7-2 and TRBJ2-5, is GAGVSQSPSNKVTEKGKDVELRCDPISGHTALYWYRQSLGQGLEFLIYFQGNSAPDKSGLPSDRFSAERTGGSVSTLTIQRTQQEDSAVYLCASSRDRGGKTQYFGPGTRLLVL.

The V call is TRBV5-5, the J call TRBJ2-5; no reliable D call. CDR1 is SGHKS, CDR2 YYEKEE, per germline (reference sequence). Trimming took off 0 bases at V and 4 bases at J, with 10 bases between the two ends. This CDR3 is 14 amino acids long. CDR3 bases: TGTGCCAGCAGCTTGGTTCCCGAGAGAGAGACCCAGTACTTC. Protein sequence: CASSLVPERETQYF.

This clone has a single count. V gene TRBV9 combines with J gene TRBJ2-7, with TRBD1 matching 10 bases. Germline CDR1 is SGDLS and CDR2 is YYNGEE. The CDR3 spans 15 residues. V gave up 1 base and J gave up 6 bases; unmatched junction bases: 7. This CDR3 is CASSVRGQGDGEQYF. The CDR3 DNA sequence: TGTGCCAGCAGCGTACGTGGACAGGGGGACGGCGAGCAGTACTTC.

This clone occurred a few times. This sample also contains other DNA sequences that code for the same CDR3. The genes are TRBV9 and TRBJ2-7, with D hard to call. Trimming cost V 3 bases and J 1 base, with 8 bases left between them. The CDR3 is 13 amino acids. Germline V lookup: CDR1 SGDLS, CDR2 YYNGEE. The CDR3 is CASSAGSSYEQYF. DNA for the CDR3: TGTGCCAGCAGCGCAGGTTCTTCCTACGAGCAGTACTTC.